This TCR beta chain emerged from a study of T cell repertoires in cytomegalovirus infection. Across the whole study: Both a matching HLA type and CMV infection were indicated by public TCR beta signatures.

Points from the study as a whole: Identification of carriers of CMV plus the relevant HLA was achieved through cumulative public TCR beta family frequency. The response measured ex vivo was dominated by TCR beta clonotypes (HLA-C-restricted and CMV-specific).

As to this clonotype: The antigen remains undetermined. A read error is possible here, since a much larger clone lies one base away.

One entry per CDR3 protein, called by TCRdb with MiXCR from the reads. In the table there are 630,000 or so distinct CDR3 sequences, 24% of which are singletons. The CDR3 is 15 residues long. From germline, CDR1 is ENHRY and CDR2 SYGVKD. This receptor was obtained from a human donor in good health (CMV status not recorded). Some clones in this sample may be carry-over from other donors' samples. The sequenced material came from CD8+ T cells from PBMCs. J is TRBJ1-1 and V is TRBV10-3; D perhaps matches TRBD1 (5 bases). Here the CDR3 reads CAIGESGPANTEAFF. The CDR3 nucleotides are TGTGCCATCGGTGAGTCGGGACCGGCGAACACTGAAGCTTTCTTT.